This T cell receptor beta chain comes out of a study of blood T cell repertoires in COVID-19 (dated by TCRdb to 2018 to 2020). About the full investigation: The collaborator samples originated in the United States, Italy and Spain and spanned the acute and convalescent phases of COVID-19. Where available, HLA class I and class II types were obtained from metadata supplied by the sample provider rather than from assay-based typing. The samples were drawn from two sources: the first 160 participants of the ongoing ImmuneRACE study, and fewer than 1,500 subjects contributed by 6 global collaborators. The repertoires were released in a freely available public database intended as a resource for research on the immune response to SARS-CoV-2. The sample metadata nearly always contained a de-identified subject ID, COVID-19 status, age in years and sex. The prospective study material was composed of cDNA or gDNA derived from T cells, B-cell-depleted T cells, or PBMCs. Subjects who had been exposed to COVID-19, were actively infected with it, or had recovered from it provided the deeply sampled blood TCRbeta repertoires that made up the dataset.

The CDR3 starts with the cysteine, ends with the phenylalanine, and has 12 residues. The read is trimmed to its CDR3 DNA, 36 bases read in frame from base 1. V drops 9 bases and J drops 3 bases, leaving 9 bases in between. CDR1 KGHDR and CDR2 SFDVKD are derived from the germline V gene. Note on this clone: Its binding antigen is unknown. No base qualities exist here, and no much larger clone lies one base off it.

TCRbeta CDR3 regions were amplified from genomic DNA by means of the immunoSEQ Assay, a bias-controlled multiplex PCR. The original methods were these. The number of nucleated cells in each sample was estimated from the amplification of reference gene primers within the assay. Sequence reads were collapsed and filtered to measure the absolute abundance of every unique TCRbeta CDR3 rearrangement. For each sample, productive Simpson clonality was calculated by taking the square root of Simpson's diversity index across productive rearrangements. TCRdb mirrors the immuneACCESS table, restricted to in-frame sequences. Some clones are absent from its copies; in checked studies, under half trace to an unresolved V gene, and the reason for the others is unknown. The V and J calls and the clone size are those of that table, but D and trimming were determined from the DNA. Here the sample has some 530,000 clones; roughly 88% occur a single time. Of the sample, under 4% is held by the ten largest clones.

Study-wide findings and limitations: The quantity of clinical and demographic metadata differed by source and by participant and was supplied without curation.

Whole blood was collected in K2EDTA tubes by collaborating institutions according to the institutions' own protocols. For TCRbeta analysis, collaborator samples were shipped as frozen whole blood, as isolated PBMCs, or as DNA extracted from either sample type. Sequenced: peripheral blood. The rearranged chain carries TRBV24-1 and TRBJ2-3, with a tentative D gene TRBD2 over 6 matching bases. The receptor comes from a human donor in a cohort sampled during active COVID-19. The CDR3 sequence is CATSEGTDTQYF. The nucleotides are TGTGCCACCTCGGAGGGGACAGATACGCAGTATTTT.